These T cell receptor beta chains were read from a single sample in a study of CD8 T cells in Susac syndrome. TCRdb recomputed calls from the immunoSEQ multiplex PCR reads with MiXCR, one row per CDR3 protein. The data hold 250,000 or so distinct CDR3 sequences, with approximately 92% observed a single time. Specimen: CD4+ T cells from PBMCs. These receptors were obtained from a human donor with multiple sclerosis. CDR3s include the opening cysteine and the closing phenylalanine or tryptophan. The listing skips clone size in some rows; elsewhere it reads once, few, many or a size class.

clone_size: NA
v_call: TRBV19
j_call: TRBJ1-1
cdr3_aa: CASSIGTDVNTEAFF

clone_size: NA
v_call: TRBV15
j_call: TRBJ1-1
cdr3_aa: CATSRETARGIAFF

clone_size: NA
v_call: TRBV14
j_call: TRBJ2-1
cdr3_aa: CASSPPSGRPYNEQFF

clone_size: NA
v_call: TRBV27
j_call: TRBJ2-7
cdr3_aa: CASRLRGGLSYEQYF

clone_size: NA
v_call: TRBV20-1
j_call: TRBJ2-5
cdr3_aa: CSATGVLETQYF

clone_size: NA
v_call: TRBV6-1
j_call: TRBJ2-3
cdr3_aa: CASSRLAGSGTDTQYF

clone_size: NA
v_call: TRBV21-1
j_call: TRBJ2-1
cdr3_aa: CASSLPGGLDEQFF

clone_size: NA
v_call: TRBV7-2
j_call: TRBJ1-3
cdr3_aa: CASSLSPGAGVAIYF

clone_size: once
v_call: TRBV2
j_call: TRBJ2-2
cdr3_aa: CASSGGTRNTGELFF

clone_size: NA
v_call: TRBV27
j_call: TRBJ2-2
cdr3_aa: CASSPRTATELFF

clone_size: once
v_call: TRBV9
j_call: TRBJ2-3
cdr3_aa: CASSVGSGPRTDTQYF

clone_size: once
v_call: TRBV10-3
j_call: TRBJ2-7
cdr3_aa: CAISGTGGNYEQYF

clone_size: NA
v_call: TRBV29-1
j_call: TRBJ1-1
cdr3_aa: CSVDSRVGGEAFF

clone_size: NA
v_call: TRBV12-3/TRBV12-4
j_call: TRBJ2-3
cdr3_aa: CASIRGGRGDTQYF

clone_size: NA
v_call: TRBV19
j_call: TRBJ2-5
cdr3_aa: CASSVTSGGETQYF

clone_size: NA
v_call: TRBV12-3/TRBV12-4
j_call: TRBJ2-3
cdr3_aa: CASSLTSSGTDTQYF

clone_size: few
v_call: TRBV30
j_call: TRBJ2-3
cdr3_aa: CAWSGGSTDTQYF

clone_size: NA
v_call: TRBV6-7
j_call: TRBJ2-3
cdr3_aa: CASSYRRTPTSTDTQYF

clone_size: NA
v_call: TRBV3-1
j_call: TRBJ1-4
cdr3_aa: CASSQGPLGEKLFF

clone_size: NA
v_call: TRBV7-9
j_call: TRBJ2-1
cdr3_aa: CASSFPGGQYEQFF

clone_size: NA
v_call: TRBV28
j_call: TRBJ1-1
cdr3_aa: CASSLWRRGAKRGSGRTEAFF

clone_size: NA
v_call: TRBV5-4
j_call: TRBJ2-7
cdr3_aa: CASSFSWVGTEQYF

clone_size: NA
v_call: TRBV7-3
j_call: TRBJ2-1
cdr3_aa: CASSLSPAGGMDEQFF

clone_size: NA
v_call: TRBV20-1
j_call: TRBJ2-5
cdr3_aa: CSALGRPQETQYF

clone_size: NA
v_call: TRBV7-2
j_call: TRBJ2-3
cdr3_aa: CASRPAGEPDTQYF